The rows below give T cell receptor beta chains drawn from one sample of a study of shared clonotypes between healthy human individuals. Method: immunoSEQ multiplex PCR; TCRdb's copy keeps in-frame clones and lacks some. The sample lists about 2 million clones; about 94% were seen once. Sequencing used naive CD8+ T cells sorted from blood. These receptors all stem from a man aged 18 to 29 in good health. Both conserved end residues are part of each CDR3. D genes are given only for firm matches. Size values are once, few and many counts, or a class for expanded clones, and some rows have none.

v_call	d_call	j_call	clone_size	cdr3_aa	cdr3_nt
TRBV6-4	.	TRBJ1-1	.	CASSAQGRGMNTEAFF	TGTGCCAGCAGTGCACAGGGTAGGGGAATGAACACTGAAGCTTTCTTT
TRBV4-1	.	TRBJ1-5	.	CASSQGSRDQPQHF	TGCGCCAGCAGCCAAGGGAGCAGGGATCAGCCCCAGCATTTT
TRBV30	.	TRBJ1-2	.	CAWSVRGYGYTF	TGTGCCTGGAGTGTGCGGGGCTATGGCTACACCTTC
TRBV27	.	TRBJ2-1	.	CASSQTSSHDYEQFF	TGTGCCAGCTCACAGACAAGTTCCCACGACTATGAGCAGTTCTTC
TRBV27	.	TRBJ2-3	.	CASTLGDTQYF	TGTGCCAGCACCTTGGGTGATACGCAGTATTTT
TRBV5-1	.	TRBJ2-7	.	CASSLSPSYEQYF	TGCGCCAGCAGCTTATCACCCTCCTACGAGCAGTACTTC
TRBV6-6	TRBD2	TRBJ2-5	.	CASSWSGGSPQETQYF	TGTGCCAGCAGTTGGTCGGGGGGATCCCCTCAAGAGACCCAGTACTTC
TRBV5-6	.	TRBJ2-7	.	CASSGGYEQYF	TGTGCCAGCAGCGGGGGGTACGAGCAGTACTTC
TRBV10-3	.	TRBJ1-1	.	CAISEPGVGPNTEAFF	TGTGCCATCAGTGAGCCCGGAGTGGGGCCGAACACTGAAGCTTTCTTT
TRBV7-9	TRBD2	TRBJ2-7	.	CASSHSSGSLYEQYF	TGTGCCAGCAGCCACTCTAGCGGGAGTCTCTACGAGCAGTACTTC
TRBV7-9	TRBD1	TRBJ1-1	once	CASSIPSGTGAGTEAFF	TGTGCCAGCAGCATCCCATCCGGGACAGGGGCAGGAACTGAAGCTTTCTTT
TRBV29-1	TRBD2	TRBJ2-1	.	CSVEGVAGGNNEQFF	TGCAGCGTTGAAGGAGTAGCGGGAGGAAACAATGAGCAGTTCTTC
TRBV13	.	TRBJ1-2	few	CASSPLRGGYGYTF	TGTGCCAGCAGCCCGCTGAGGGGGGGATATGGCTACACCTTC
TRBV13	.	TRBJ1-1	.	CASSDPGDTEAFF	TGTGCCAGCAGCGACCCAGGGGACACTGAAGCTTTCTTT
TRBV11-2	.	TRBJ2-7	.	CASSLGVSYEQYF	TGTGCCAGCAGCTTGGGGGTCTCCTACGAGCAGTACTTC
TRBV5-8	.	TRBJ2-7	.	CASSLVQGPYEQYF	TGTGCCAGCAGCTTGGTACAGGGCCCCTACGAGCAGTACTTC
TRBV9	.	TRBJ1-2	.	CASSVAAMGNYGYTF	TGTGCCAGCAGCGTAGCTGCGATGGGGAACTATGGCTACACCTTC
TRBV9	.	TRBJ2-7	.	CASSVAGPGYEQYF	TGTGCCAGCAGCGTAGCAGGACCGGGCTACGAGCAGTACTTC
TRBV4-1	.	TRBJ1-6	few	CASSQDGIGKSPLHF	TGCGCCAGCAGCCAAGATGGTATAGGGAAATCACCCCTCCACTTT
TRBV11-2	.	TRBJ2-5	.	CASSLEGYGQETQYF	TGTGCCAGCAGCTTAGAAGGATACGGGCAAGAGACCCAGTACTTC
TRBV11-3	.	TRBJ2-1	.	CASSSQGSYNEQFF	TGTGCCAGCAGCTCCCAGGGCTCCTACAATGAGCAGTTCTTC
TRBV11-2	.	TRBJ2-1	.	CASSLDAPRDGLREQFF	TGTGCCAGCAGCTTAGATGCCCCAAGGGACGGATTAAGAGAGCAGTTCTTC
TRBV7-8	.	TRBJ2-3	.	CASSLRVRGPSTDTQYF	TGTGCCAGCAGCTTACGAGTTCGCGGCCCCTCCACAGATACGCAGTATTTT
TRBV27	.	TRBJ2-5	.	CASSPLLSSYQETQYF	TGTGCCAGCAGTCCCCTTCTCTCATCGTACCAAGAGACCCAGTACTTC
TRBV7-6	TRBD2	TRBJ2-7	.	CASSYSGGAYEQYF	TGTGCCAGCAGCTATAGCGGGGGAGCCTACGAGCAGTACTTC
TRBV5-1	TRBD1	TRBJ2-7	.	CASSLKPPGTGGLEQYF	TGCGCCAGCAGCTTGAAGCCCCCCGGGACAGGGGGGCTCGAGCAGTACTTC
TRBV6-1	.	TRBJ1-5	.	CASSEAAGPYPQHF	TGTGCCAGCAGTGAAGCGGCAGGCCCGTATCCCCAGCATTTT
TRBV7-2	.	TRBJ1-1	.	CASSLSIMAEAFF	TGTGCCAGCAGCTTATCCATAATGGCTGAAGCTTTCTTT
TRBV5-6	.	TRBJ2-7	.	CASSPVGSSSYEQYF	TGTGCCAGCAGCCCGGTTGGATCTAGCTCCTACGAGCAGTACTTC
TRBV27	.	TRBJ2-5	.	CASSLLGPQGGTQYF	TGTGCCAGCAGTTTATTGGGGCCTCAAGGGGGGACCCAGTACTTC
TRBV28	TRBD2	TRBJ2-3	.	CASTQNGGYDTDTQYF	TGTGCCAGCACCCAGAACGGGGGGTATGACACAGATACGCAGTATTTT
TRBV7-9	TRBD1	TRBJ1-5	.	CASSSTASGTGNQPQHF	TGTGCCAGCAGCTCAACTGCTTCCGGGACAGGGAATCAGCCCCAGCATTTT
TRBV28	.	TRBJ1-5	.	CASSFEDGSNQPQHF	TGTGCCAGCAGTTTTGAGGACGGTAGCAATCAGCCCCAGCATTTT
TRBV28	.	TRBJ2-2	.	CATSTAGELFF	TGTGCCACCAGCACGGCCGGGGAGCTGTTTTTT
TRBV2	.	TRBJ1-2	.	CASSEALGVLASYTF	TGTGCCAGCAGTGAAGCGTTGGGAGTACTAGCGAGCTACACCTTC
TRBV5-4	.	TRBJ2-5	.	CASSLIGETQYF	TGTGCCAGCAGCTTGATTGGGGAGACCCAGTACTTC
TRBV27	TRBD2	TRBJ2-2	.	CASSFVQRGGTGELFF	TGTGCCAGCAGTTTCGTCCAGCGGGGGGGAACCGGGGAGCTGTTTTTT
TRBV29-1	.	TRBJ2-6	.	CSVVSSGANVLTF	TGCAGCGTTGTGAGCTCTGGGGCCAACGTCCTGACTTTC
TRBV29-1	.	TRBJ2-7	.	CSVYAESSYEQYF	TGCAGCGTTTATGCGGAAAGCTCCTACGAGCAGTACTTC
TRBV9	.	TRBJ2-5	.	CASSASGLGGETQYF	TGTGCCAGCAGTGCCAGTGGCTTGGGAGGAGAGACCCAGTACTTC
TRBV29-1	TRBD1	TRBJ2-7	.	CSGKQGAGYEQYF	TGCAGCGGAAAACAGGGGGCTGGCTACGAGCAGTACTTC
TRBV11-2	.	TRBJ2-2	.	CASSLLAGDTGELFF	TGTGCCAGCAGCTTATTGGCAGGGGACACCGGGGAGCTGTTTTTT
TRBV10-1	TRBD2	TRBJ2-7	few	CASSETSGPGEQYF	TGCGCCAGCAGTGAGACTAGCGGACCGGGGGAGCAGTACTTC
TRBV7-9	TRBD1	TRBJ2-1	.	CASSLVQGANNEQFF	TGTGCCAGCAGCTTAGTACAGGGGGCTAACAATGAGCAGTTCTTC
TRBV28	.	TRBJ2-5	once	CASSFGGGAFQETQYF	TGTGCCAGCAGTTTCGGCGGCGGGGCATTCCAAGAGACCCAGTACTTC